These T cell receptor beta chains were read from a single sample in a study of pediatric ulcerative colitis. This table comes from immunoSEQ multiplex PCR, and its TCRdb copy is limited to in-frame clones, with some not included. The sample lists tens of thousands of clones, roughly 70% seen once, with 8.6% in the top ten. Specimen: gut tissue. The receptors derive from a boy younger than 18 with severe ulcerative colitis. Each CDR3 is given with its conserved first and last residue. Each record gives: clone size, D gene, J gene, V gene, CDR3 DNA, CDR3 protein. D genes are given only for firm matches. Rows may omit the clone size; those that give it use once, few, many or a size class.

abundance: .
d_gene: .
j_gene: TRBJ2-3
v_gene: TRBV5-1
CDR3nt: TGCGCCAGCAGCTTGGGGGGGACAACCAGCACAGATACGCAGTATTTT
CDR3aa: CASSLGGTTSTDTQYF

abundance: few
d_gene: .
j_gene: TRBJ2-1
v_gene: TRBV7-6
CDR3nt: TGTGCCAGCAGCTCCGACAGTCGGGGAGCCTACAATGAGCAGTTCTTC
CDR3aa: CASSSDSRGAYNEQFF

abundance: .
d_gene: TRBD1
j_gene: TRBJ2-7
v_gene: TRBV7-9
CDR3nt: TGTGCCAGCAGCCGGGACAGGGGCATCTACGAGCAGTACTTC
CDR3aa: CASSRDRGIYEQYF

abundance: few
d_gene: .
j_gene: TRBJ1-4
v_gene: TRBV7-3
CDR3nt: TGTGCCAGCAGCTTAATAGGGGGGAGAAATGAAAAACTGTTTTTT
CDR3aa: CASSLIGGRNEKLFF

abundance: .
d_gene: .
j_gene: TRBJ1-1
v_gene: TRBV30
CDR3nt: TGTGCCTGGAGTGTTTTTGGGGGAATCACTGAAGCTTTCTTT
CDR3aa: CAWSVFGGITEAFF

abundance: medium-sized
d_gene: .
j_gene: TRBJ1-5
v_gene: TRBV7-2
CDR3nt: TGTGCCAGCAGCTTAAATTGGGGAAGCAATCAGCCCCAGCATTTT
CDR3aa: CASSLNWGSNQPQHF

abundance: .
d_gene: .
j_gene: TRBJ2-2
v_gene: TRBV13
CDR3nt: TGTGCCAGCACTCCGGCAGGACCTGTCGGGGAGCTGTTTTTT
CDR3aa: CASTPAGPVGELFF

abundance: once
d_gene: .
j_gene: TRBJ1-2
v_gene: TRBV5-5
CDR3nt: TGTGCCAGCAGCTTTAGGCAGGAATATGGCTACACCTTC
CDR3aa: CASSFRQEYGYTF

abundance: few
d_gene: .
j_gene: TRBJ2-5
v_gene: TRBV7-6
CDR3nt: TGTGCCAGCAGCACAACCGAACAGGGAAGGGGAGAGACCCAGTACTTC
CDR3aa: CASSTTEQGRGETQYF

abundance: .
d_gene: .
j_gene: TRBJ1-5
v_gene: TRBV18
CDR3nt: TGTGCCAGCTCGAACGTAAGTGGCAATCAGCCCCAGCATTTT
CDR3aa: CASSNVSGNQPQHF

abundance: .
d_gene: TRBD2
j_gene: TRBJ2-1
v_gene: TRBV6-6
CDR3nt: TGTGCCAGCAGAGACCGGGGGGGAACCTACAATGAGCAGTTCTTC
CDR3aa: CASRDRGGTYNEQFF

abundance: .
d_gene: .
j_gene: TRBJ2-2
v_gene: TRBV5-1
CDR3nt: TGCGCCAGCAGCTTGGCCTGGTCGGGGGAAGGCGGGGAGCTGTTTTTT
CDR3aa: CASSLAWSGEGGELFF

abundance: .
d_gene: .
j_gene: TRBJ1-6
v_gene: TRBV28
CDR3nt: TGTGCCAGCAGTTGGGGCCTGGAGCGAAGCTCCTATAATTCACCCCTCCACTTT
CDR3aa: CASSWGLERSSYNSPLHF

abundance: few
d_gene: .
j_gene: TRBJ1-1
v_gene: TRBV5-1
CDR3nt: TGCGCCAGCAGCTTGGGTTTTTGGGGTAGAGCAAACACTGAAGCTTTCTTT
CDR3aa: CASSLGFWGRANTEAFF

abundance: .
d_gene: .
j_gene: TRBJ1-1
v_gene: TRBV5-1
CDR3nt: TGCGCCAGCAGCTTCCAGGAGAACACTGAAGCTTTCTTT
CDR3aa: CASSFQENTEAFF

abundance: .
d_gene: .
j_gene: TRBJ2-7
v_gene: TRBV5-8
CDR3nt: TGTGCCAGCAGAACAGGGGGGGGCAGAGTCGAGCAGTACTTC
CDR3aa: CASRTGGGRVEQYF

abundance: .
d_gene: .
j_gene: TRBJ1-5
v_gene: TRBV5-6
CDR3nt: TGTGCCAGCAGCCGCGCGGTGGGCCAGCCCCAGCATTTT
CDR3aa: CASSRAVGQPQHF

abundance: few
d_gene: TRBD1
j_gene: TRBJ2-3
v_gene: TRBV6-5
CDR3nt: TGTGCCAGCAGGGACCCCGGGACAGTCACAGATACGCAGTATTTT
CDR3aa: CASRDPGTVTDTQYF

abundance: .
d_gene: .
j_gene: TRBJ1-1
v_gene: TRBV7-8
CDR3nt: TGTGCCAGCAGCCTAACCGATATTAACACTGAAGCTTTCTTT
CDR3aa: CASSLTDINTEAFF

abundance: .
d_gene: .
j_gene: TRBJ2-2
v_gene: TRBV7-3
CDR3nt: TGTGCCAGCAGCTTAGATTCTAGGGACACCGGGGAGCTGTTTTTT
CDR3aa: CASSLDSRDTGELFF

abundance: .
d_gene: .
j_gene: TRBJ2-5
v_gene: TRBV29-1
CDR3nt: TGCAGCGTTGGGCTAGGGGAGACCCAGTACTTC
CDR3aa: CSVGLGETQYF

abundance: .
d_gene: .
j_gene: TRBJ2-7
v_gene: TRBV5-4
CDR3nt: TGTGCCAGCAGCTTTCCAGGGCCTGGGGAGCAGTACTTC
CDR3aa: CASSFPGPGEQYF

abundance: once
d_gene: .
j_gene: TRBJ2-3
v_gene: TRBV2
CDR3nt: TGTGCCAGCAATACTGGGGTAGATACGCAGTATTTT
CDR3aa: CASNTGVDTQYF

abundance: .
d_gene: .
j_gene: TRBJ2-1
v_gene: TRBV4-2
CDR3nt: TGTGCCAGCAGCCAAGATTGGACGGTTGAGCAGTTCTTC
CDR3aa: CASSQDWTVEQFF

abundance: .
d_gene: .
j_gene: TRBJ1-4
v_gene: TRBV11-2
CDR3nt: TGTGCCAGCAGCTTAGGGCAGGGGAATGAAAAACTGTTTTTT
CDR3aa: CASSLGQGNEKLFF

abundance: .
d_gene: TRBD1
j_gene: TRBJ2-7
v_gene: TRBV2
CDR3nt: TGTGCCAGCAGCCATGCAGGGACAGGGAATTACGAGCAGTACTTC
CDR3aa: CASSHAGTGNYEQYF

abundance: .
d_gene: .
j_gene: TRBJ2-1
v_gene: TRBV6-5
CDR3nt: TGTGCCAGCAGTTACTCTCCTAGTGGGAACAATGAGCAGTTCTTC
CDR3aa: CASSYSPSGNNEQFF

abundance: once
d_gene: TRBD1
j_gene: TRBJ1-2
v_gene: TRBV6-1
CDR3nt: TGTGCCAGCTCCGACAGGGGTACGGAATCCTATGGCTACACCTTC
CDR3aa: CASSDRGTESYGYTF

abundance: .
d_gene: .
j_gene: TRBJ2-1
v_gene: TRBV19
CDR3nt: TGTGCCAGTAAGAACCGCAGGGGGGAACACAATGAGCAGTTCTTC
CDR3aa: CASKNRRGEHNEQFF

abundance: .
d_gene: TRBD2
j_gene: TRBJ2-5
v_gene: TRBV15
CDR3nt: TGTGCCACCAGCAGTATTAGCGGGGGGCCCTCCGGGACCCAGTACTTC
CDR3aa: CATSSISGGPSGTQYF

abundance: .
d_gene: .
j_gene: TRBJ2-1
v_gene: TRBV5-1
CDR3nt: TGCGCCAGCAGCCCCCCAGGGGGGGTTAAGGGGAATGAGCAGTTCTTC
CDR3aa: CASSPPGGVKGNEQFF

abundance: .
d_gene: .
j_gene: TRBJ2-4
v_gene: TRBV5-1
CDR3nt: TGCGCCAGCAGCCGAAGTGGGGGGAGTCTAGCCAAAAACATTCAGTACTTC
CDR3aa: CASSRSGGSLAKNIQYF

abundance: .
d_gene: .
j_gene: TRBJ2-7
v_gene: TRBV5-6
CDR3nt: TGTGCCAGCAGCTTCCAACACAGGATCCTCGGGGAGCAGTACTTC
CDR3aa: CASSFQHRILGEQYF

abundance: .
d_gene: .
j_gene: TRBJ2-7
v_gene: TRBV6-1
CDR3nt: TGTGCCAGCGGGAGGACAGCGTCATCCTACGAGCAGTACTTC
CDR3aa: CASGRTASSYEQYF

abundance: .
d_gene: .
j_gene: TRBJ1-2
v_gene: TRBV25-1
CDR3nt: TGTGCCAGCAGTGAATCATCCGAATCCTATGGCTACACCTTC
CDR3aa: CASSESSESYGYTF

abundance: .
d_gene: TRBD1
j_gene: TRBJ2-1
v_gene: TRBV6-5
CDR3nt: TGTGCCAGCAGTTACCTCGGACAGGGGGCAAGGAATGAGCAGTTCTTC
CDR3aa: CASSYLGQGARNEQFF